These 18 T cell receptor beta chains originate from one sample sequenced in a study of tumor-infiltrating lymphocytes in primary liver carcinoma. Co-extraction yielded RNA and DNA from 20-30 mg of unsorted bulk tissue. Using a constant-region primer together with ProtoScript II reverse transcriptase, TCR beta cDNA was made from approximately 500 ng of total RNA. Amplification in three nested multiplex PCR rounds with slightly modified ARM-PCR gave rise to TCR beta libraries. The first two PCR rounds used TRBV1-TRBV30 forward primers with a C-beta reverse primer, about 10 cycles each. TCRdb used MiXCR to reprocess the multiplex PCR reads, holding one entry per CDR3 protein. The sample lists about 130,000 distinct CDR3 sequences, 55% to 75% occurring once. The sample comprised liver tumor tissue from sampling region 3. Subset: tumor region T3, left-lateral pole. These receptors originate from a woman aged 55-69 years with primary liver carcinoma and hepatitis B virus infection.

Worth noting for this clonotype: At one end, the junction sequence differs from germline, possibly due to a read error. V gene TRBV4-1 combines with J gene TRBJ1-1, with D perhaps matching TRBD1 (5 bases). CDR3 length: 16 amino acids. Germline assignment: CDR1 MGHRA and CDR2 YSYEKL. The CDR3 sequence: CPSSQDPGSGYTEAFF. CDR3 coding DNA: TGCCCCAGCAGCCAAGACCCAGGGAGTGGGTACACTGAAGCTTTCTTT.

The chain joins TRBV28 to TRBJ2-3, with D possibly being TRBD1 (6 bases). Germline V lookup: CDR1 MDHEN, CDR2 SYDVKM. Trimming took 7 bases from V and 9 from J, leaving 17 bases between them. The CDR3 extends over 13 amino acids. CDR3 sequence (DNA): TGTGCCAGCATTAAACAGGGTACGGAAACGCAGTATTTT. Encoded protein: CASIKQGTETQYF.

This clonotype was seen at least ten times. This sequence joins TRBV11-2 and TRBJ1-6; tentative D call: TRBD1 (5 bases). CDR1 SGHAT and CDR2 FQNNGV come from the germline V gene. The length of the CDR3 is 15 residues. The V and J ends lost 5 bases and 6 bases respectively, with 14 bases between them. This chain's CDR3 is CASSHLAGGNSPLHF. CDR3 DNA: TGTGCCAGCAGCCACTTAGCGGGGGGTAATTCACCCCTCCACTTT.

The table lists this clonotype with a count of one. V usage is TRBV7-8 and J usage is TRBJ2-3; D is tentatively TRBD1 or TRBD2 (5 bases each). This CDR3 spans 13 amino acids. V dropped 7 bases and J dropped 4 bases, with 12 bases sitting between them. CDR1 and CDR2 (germline): SGHVS, FQNEAQ. This CDR3 reads CASNSRGADTQYF. CDR3 nucleotides: TGTGCCAGCAACTCTCGGGGCGCAGATACGCAGTATTTT.

Remarks on this clonotype: One end of the junction varies from germline; a read error may be responsible. The chain couples TRBV11-2 to TRBJ1-2; weak D call: TRBD1 (5 bases). Looked up from germline, CDR1 is SGHAT and CDR2 is FQNNGV. CDR3 size: 17 residues. CDR3 sequence (DNA): TGTGCCAGCAGCTTAGATCCAATCAGGGCGCTGCGCTATGGCCACGCCTTC. Protein product: CASSLDPIRALRYGHAF.

This clonotype was counted many times. The chain is built from TRBV28 and TRBJ1-5; TRBD1 matches 8 bases. The CDR3 covers 17 residues. Trimming took 3 bases from V and 1 from J; bases not matched to a gene: 8. Germline lookup yields CDR1 MDHEN and CDR2 SYDVKM. The CDR3 loop reads CASSFGQGAVSNQPQHF. The CDR3 DNA follows: TGTGCCAGCAGTTTCGGTCAGGGGGCCGTAAGCAATCAGCCCCAGCATTTT.

The CDR3 loop reads CSARDHGGSGSTDTQYF. The CDR3, as DNA: TGCAGTGCTAGAGATCACGGGGGTAGCGGGAGCACAGATACGCAGTATTTT. The chain recombines TRBV20-1 with TRBJ2-3; 7 bases agree with TRBD2. V gave up 0 bases and J gave up 0 bases; unmatched junction bases: 9. CDR1 is DFQATT and CDR2 is SNEGSKA in the germline V gene (reference sequence). The CDR3 loop spans 17 amino acids.

Turning to this clonotype: This could be a read error, since a much larger clone is one nucleotide away. The CDR3 DNA follows: TGTGCCAGCAGCTGGGGACTAGCGGGGAACACAGATACGCAGTATTTT. Protein sequence: CASSWGLAGNTDTQYF. This sequence joins TRBV5-4 and TRBJ2-3; 13 nucleotides line up with TRBD2. Looked up from germline, CDR1 is SGHNT and CDR2 is YYREEE (reference sequence). The CDR3 is 16 residues long. The V gene end was trimmed by 3 bases and the J gene end by 2 bases; junction bases not matched to a gene: 3.

This clonotype has ten or more counts. V gene TRBV6-1 combines with J gene TRBJ2-2; D might be TRBD1 (5 bases). CDR3 size: 14 residues. Germline values: CDR1 MNHNS, CDR2 SASEGT. Trimming stripped 6 bases from V and 1 base from J, with 9 bases between. The CDR3 spells CASRAGQNTGELFF. Written as DNA, the CDR3 is TGTGCCAGCAGGGCAGGACAGAACACCGGGGAGCTGTTTTTT.

This chain links TRBV5-1 with TRBJ2-5; a possible D gene is TRBD1 (6 bases). This CDR3 contains 12 residues. Germline V lookup: CDR1 SGHRS, CDR2 YFSETQ. Trimming stripped 6 bases from V and 12 bases from J, with 18 bases between. The CDR3 bases are TGCGCCAGCAACGCGGACAGAGCCCTCAAGTACTTC. This encodes CASNADRALKYF.

As concerns this clonotype: This may be a read error, as it is one base from a much larger clone. Since the CDR3 does not end with the conserved phenylalanine or tryptophan, this likely comes from a read error. The chain uses TRBV28 and TRBJ2-5; D is possibly TRBD1 or TRBD2 (5 bases each). Trimming removed 6 bases at V and 4 bases at J, with 15 bases between. Germline V CDR1 and CDR2: MDHEN, SYDVKM. The CDR3 covers 14 residues. The CDR3 is CASRRDPGPETQYI. In DNA form, the CDR3 reads TGTGCCAGCAGGAGGGACCCTGGACCAGAGACCCAGTACATC.

Note on this clonotype: An end of the junction differs from the germline gene, which may be a read error. DNA for the CDR3: TGTGCCAGCAGCTTGGGGCTTGGATCGCAAGAGGCCCAGTGCTTC. Protein sequence: CASSLGLGSQEAQCF. The chain couples TRBV11-2 to TRBJ2-5, with D perhaps matching TRBD1 (5 bases). This CDR3 is 15 amino acids long. Germline V gene lookup returns CDR1 SGHAT and CDR2 FQNNGV. The full variable domain, completed using reference TRBV11-2 and TRBJ2-5, is EAGVAQSPRYKIIEKRQSVAFWCNPISGHATLYWYQQILGQGPKLLIQFQNNGVVDDSQLPKDRFSAERLKGVDSTLKIQPAKLEDSAVYLCASSLGLGSQEAQCFGPGTRLLVL.

This clonotype was recorded many times. The rearrangement links TRBV14 to TRBJ1-6; 7 bases fit TRBD1. J lost 14 bases, V lost 5 bases, and 12 bases had no gene match. The CDR3 length is 14 residues. CDR1 and CDR2 (germline): SGHDN, FVKESK. The CDR3 DNA reads TGTGCCAGCAGCAGAGACAGGGCCCGTGGGTCCCTCCACTTT. Its protein product is CASSRDRARGSLHF.

Comments on this clonotype: One end of the junction varies from germline; a read error may be responsible. CDR3 protein: CASRQVGVALAFF. The CDR3 DNA sequence: TGTGCCAGCCGCCAGGTGGGAGTAGCGTTAGCTTTCTTT. The chain uses TRBV14 and TRBJ1-1, with no clear D. This CDR3 spans 13 amino acids. From germline, CDR1 is SGHDN and CDR2 FVKESK. The full variable domain, in which reference TRBV14 and TRBJ1-1 provide the parts outside the CDR3, is EAGVTQFPSHSVIEKGQTVTLRCDPISGHDNLYWYRRVMGKEIKFLLHFVKESKQDESGMPNNRFLAERTGGTYSTLKVQPAELEDSGVYFCASRQVGVALAFFGQGTRLTVV.

The chain is built from TRBV11-3 and TRBJ2-1; D is possibly TRBD1 (5 bases). The CDR3 loop spans 17 amino acids. Germline lookup yields CDR1 SGHNT and CDR2 YENEEA. The V end lost 5 bases, the J end lost 3 bases, and 20 bases lay between the germline ends. The CDR3 protein is CASSPPGCGLGYNEQFF. CDR3 DNA: TGTGCCAGCAGCCCCCCAGGGTGTGGGTTGGGCTACAATGAGCAGTTCTTC.

This clonotype was recorded at least ten times. This rearrangement joins TRBV6-1 to TRBJ2-1, with unresolved D. The CDR3 sequence is 16 residues long. Looked up from germline, CDR1 is MNHNS and CDR2 is SASEGT. Trimming cost V 7 bases and J 2 bases, with 18 bases left between them. The CDR3 here is CASNNPGQITYNEQFF. The CDR3 DNA sequence: TGTGCCAGCAACAACCCGGGTCAGATTACCTACAATGAGCAGTTCTTC.

The chain couples TRBV5-4 to TRBJ2-7; maybe TRBD1 (6 bases). Trimming left V 4 bases short and J 4 bases short, with 15 bases between. The CDR3 spans 14 residues. Germline V gene lookup returns CDR1 SGHNT and CDR2 YYREEE (reference sequence). CDR3 loop: CASSVGQRGYEQYF. Here the CDR3 DNA reads TGTGCCAGCAGCGTTGGACAGCGAGGTTACGAGCAGTACTTC.

On this clonotype: The CDR3 end shows no conserved phenylalanine or tryptophan, and so a read error is likely. In DNA form, the CDR3 reads TGCAACGCCTCTTTTTACACTGAAGCTTTCCTT. Protein: CNASFYTEAFL. J is TRBJ1-1 and V is TRBV29-1; D is ambiguous. The CDR3 contains 11 residues. CDR1 and CDR2 (germline): SQVTM, ANQGSEA.